These 14 T cell receptor beta chains came from one sample sequenced in a study of T cell changes during pregnancy in multiple sclerosis. Method: immunoSEQ multiplex PCR; TCRdb's copy keeps in-frame clones and lacks some. The sample lists under 50,000 clones, 80% to 95% occurring once. The material sequenced was CD8+ T cells from peripheral blood mononuclear cells, taken before pregnancy. The source of these receptors is a female donor with multiple sclerosis, enrolled in a pregnancy study.

This clone was counted only a few times. CDR3 loop: CASSQVGRSYEQYF. DNA for the CDR3: TGCGCCAGCAGCCAAGTGGGCCGCTCCTACGAGCAGTACTTC. This chain links TRBV4-1 with TRBJ2-7; no reliable D call. The CDR3 is made up of 14 amino acids. Per the germline V gene, CDR1 is MGHRA and CDR2 is YSYEKL. V lost 1 base and J 0 bases, leaving 7 bases between the germline ends.

The V call is TRBV29-1, the J call TRBJ2-7, with a weak D call TRBD1 (6 bases). This CDR3 region has 12 residues. CDR1 is SQVTM, CDR2 ANQGSEA, per germline. V was shortened by 6 bases and J by 2 bases, with 11 bases between the two germline ends. This chain's CDR3 is CSVIQGTYEQYF. The CDR3 bases are TGCAGCGTGATACAGGGAACCTACGAGCAGTACTTC.

The chain recombines TRBV5-1 with TRBJ2-1; TRBD2 agrees at 12 bases. V was clipped by 0 bases and J by 9 bases; unmatched bases: 7. Germline CDR1 reads SGHRS; CDR2 reads YFSETQ. This CDR3 region has 16 residues. The CDR3 DNA follows: TGCGCCAGCAGCTTGGAACTAGCGGGAGGCCGGGGTGAGCAGTTCTTC. Its protein is CASSLELAGGRGEQFF.

This chain joins TRBV7-9 and TRBJ2-1, with TRBD2 matching over 8 bases. The CDR3 spans 15 residues. V dropped 1 base and J dropped 8; count of bases not matched to a gene: 7. Germline lookup yields CDR1 SEHNR and CDR2 FQNEAQ (reference sequence). CDR3 in DNA: TGTGCCAGCAGCTTAGAGTCGGGGGGGTGGCATGAGCAGTTCTTC. Its translation is CASSLESGGWHEQFF.

The V and J genes are TRBV6-1 and TRBJ2-5; the D gene is possibly TRBD1 (5 bases). Trimming left V 4 bases short and J 2 bases short, with 14 bases between. This CDR3 contains 15 residues. In germline, CDR1 is MNHNS, CDR2 SASEGT. This chain's CDR3 is CASSVSGNPQETQYF. CDR3 DNA sequence: TGTGCCAGCAGTGTGTCAGGGAATCCACAAGAGACCCAGTACTTC.

The rearrangement uses TRBV19 and TRBJ1-1, with 7 positions matching TRBD1. The germline V gene has CDR1 LNHDA and CDR2 SQIVND (reference sequence). The junction had 11 bases not matched to a gene; V was cut back by 3 bases and J by 1 base. The CDR3 extends over 17 amino acids. The CDR3 coding sequence is TGTGCCAGTAGTATCCTCACTCGACAGGGTCGGAACACTGAAGCTTTCTTT. Translating it yields CASSILTRQGRNTEAFF.

The chain uses TRBV27 and TRBJ2-1; perhaps TRBD2 as D (7 bases). Germline CDR1 and CDR2: MNHEY and SMNVEV (reference sequence). CDR3 length: 15 amino acids. The ends were cut back, 0 bases at V and 7 bases at J, with 13 bases in the middle. The CDR3 loop is CASSLSGGGRNEQFF. In DNA, the CDR3 is TGTGCCAGCAGTTTATCTGGGGGGGGCAGGAATGAGCAGTTCTTC.

The chain uses TRBV27 and TRBJ1-2; the D gene is possibly TRBD1 (5 bases). CDR3 size: 14 residues. Per germline, CDR1 MNHEY and CDR2 SMNVEV (reference sequence). The V gene lost 0 bases and the J gene lost 2 bases, with 7 bases spanning the gap. CDR3 amino acids: CASSLSAGNYGYTF. Written as DNA, the CDR3 is TGTGCCAGCAGTTTATCGGCAGGGAACTATGGCTACACCTTC.

The chain couples TRBV28 to TRBJ2-2; 11 positions match TRBD2. From germline, CDR1 is MDHEN and CDR2 SYDVKM. The ends lost 6 bases at V and 7 bases at J; junction bases unmatched: 10. The CDR3 has 16 amino acids. The CDR3 sequence is CASSPTSGSTGGELFF. The CDR3 bases are TGTGCCAGCAGCCCAACTAGCGGGAGCACGGGCGGGGAGCTGTTTTTT.

The chain combines TRBV9 with TRBJ2-7; TRBD2 might be the D (6 bases). CDR3 length: 16 amino acids. Germline assignment: CDR1 SGDLS and CDR2 YYNGEE. V lost 0 bases, J lost 0 bases, and 13 bases lay in between. The chain's CDR3 is CASSVEGRPFSYEQYF. CDR3 in DNA: TGTGCCAGCAGCGTAGAGGGGAGGCCTTTCTCCTACGAGCAGTACTTC.

V is TRBV2 and J is TRBJ2-1; 8 bases map to TRBD2. The V and J ends lost 1 base and 5 bases, in that order; junction bases with no gene match: 4. The germline CDR1 and CDR2 sequences are SNHLY and FYNNEI. The CDR3 extends over 15 amino acids. CDR3 residues: CASSEVTSGNNEQFF. CDR3 nucleotide sequence: TGTGCCAGCAGTGAAGTCACTAGCGGCAACAATGAGCAGTTCTTC. The complete variable domain, with remaining parts taken from reference TRBV2 and TRBJ2-1, reads EPEVTQTPSHQVTQMGQEVILRCVPISNHLYFYWYRQILGQKVEFLVSFYNNEISEKSEIFDDQFSVERPDGSNFTLKIRSTKLEDSAMYFCASSEVTSGNNEQFFGPGTRLTVL.

The chain uses TRBV28 and TRBJ2-1, with TRBD2 matching over 12 bases. V lost 4 bases and J lost 9; bases outside the gene matches: 7. Germline V CDR1 and CDR2: MDHEN, SYDVKM. The CDR3 covers 15 residues. In nucleotides, the CDR3 is TGTGCCAGCAGTTCGACTAGCGGGAGAGGGAGTGAGCAGTTCTTC. Translating gives CASSSTSGRGSEQFF.

The J gene is TRBJ2-3, the V gene TRBV30; 11 nucleotides align to TRBD2. V lost 5 bases to trimming and J lost 6 bases; unmatched junction nucleotides: 13. The CDR3 is 16 amino acids. Germline V CDR1 and CDR2: GTSNPN, SVGIG (reference sequence). The CDR3: CAWGTTSGAVGDTQYF. Here the CDR3 DNA reads TGTGCCTGGGGCACGACTAGCGGGGCGGTTGGGGATACGCAGTATTTT.

The chain combines TRBV7-9 with TRBJ1-1; D gene unclear. This CDR3 spans 16 amino acids. V was clipped by 5 bases and J by 6 bases, with 22 bases between them. Looked up from germline, CDR1 is SEHNR and CDR2 is FQNEAQ (reference sequence). The DNA of the CDR3 is TGTGCCAGCAGCCCACCGGGAGGTAAGACCACTTCTGAAGCTTTCTTT. Protein product: CASSPPGGKTTSEAFF.